There are a few counts of the clone carrying this TCR beta chain. What it binds is unknown. This specimen belongs to a study of identical twins. Germline trimming cut 6 bases from V and 6 bases from J; bases unmatched to any gene: 12. CDR1 MNHNS and CDR2 SASEGT come from the germline V gene. The CDR3 totals 16 residues. Each CDR3 protein gets one entry after TCRdb re-called the 5' RACE reads with MiXCR. The table includes about 810,000 distinct CDR3 sequences, over 9% detected once. General study points: Researchers reported weaker excess twin sharing in beta out-of-frame sequences.

The same sample was also used in a study of yellow fever vaccine responses in identical twins.

Sequencing used PBMCs. The source is a woman under 30 in good health. The V call is TRBV6-1, the J call TRBJ2-2; 8 nucleotides align to TRBD2. The CDR3 reads CASRRGAGGAPGELFF. CDR3 DNA sequence: TGTGCCAGCAGGAGGGGCGCCGGGGGGGCGCCCGGGGAGCTGTTTTTT.